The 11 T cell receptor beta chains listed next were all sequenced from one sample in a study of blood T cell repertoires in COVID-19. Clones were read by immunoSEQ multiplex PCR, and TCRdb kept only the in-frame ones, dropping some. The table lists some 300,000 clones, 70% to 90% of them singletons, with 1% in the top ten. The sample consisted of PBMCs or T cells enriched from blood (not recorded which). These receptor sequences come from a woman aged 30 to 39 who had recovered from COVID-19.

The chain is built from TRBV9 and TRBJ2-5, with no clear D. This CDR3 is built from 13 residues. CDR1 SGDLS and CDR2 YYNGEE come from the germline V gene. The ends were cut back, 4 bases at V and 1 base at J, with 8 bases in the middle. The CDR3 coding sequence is TGTGCCAGCAGCCTAAGAGGCCAAGAGACCCAGTACTTC. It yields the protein CASSLRGQETQYF.

CDR3 sequence: CASSLAGVLNEQFF. The DNA of the CDR3 is TGCGCCAGCAGTTTAGCGGGAGTCCTCAATGAGCAGTTCTTC. The chain uses TRBV10-2 and TRBJ2-1, with 9 positions matching TRBD2. Germline V gene sequence: CDR1 WSHSY, CDR2 SAAADI. This CDR3 comprises 14 residues. Trimming took 5 bases from V and 6 from J; bases not matched to a gene: 5.

This CDR3 is CASSLRTAMNTEAFF. In nucleotides, the CDR3 is TGTGCCAGCTCACTAAGGACAGCCATGAACACTGAAGCTTTCTTT. The chain combines TRBV18 with TRBJ1-1; a weak D match, TRBD1 (6 bases). The V gene lost 4 bases and the J gene lost 0 bases, with 12 bases spanning the gap. The CDR3 consists of 15 residues. Germline V gene lookup returns CDR1 KGHSH and CDR2 LQKENI.

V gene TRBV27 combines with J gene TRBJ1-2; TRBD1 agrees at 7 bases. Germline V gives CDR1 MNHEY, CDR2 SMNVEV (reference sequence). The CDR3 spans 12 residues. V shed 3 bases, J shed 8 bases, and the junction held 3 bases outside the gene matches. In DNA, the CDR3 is TGTGCCAGCAGTTTGAGGGGGCGAGGCTACACCTTC. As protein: CASSLRGRGYTF.

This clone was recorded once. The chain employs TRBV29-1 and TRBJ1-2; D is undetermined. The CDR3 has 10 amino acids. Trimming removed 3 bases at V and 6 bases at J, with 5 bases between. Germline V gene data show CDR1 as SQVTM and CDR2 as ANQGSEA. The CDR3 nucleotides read TGCAGCGTTGATTCCGATGGCTACACCTTC. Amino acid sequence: CSVDSDGYTF.

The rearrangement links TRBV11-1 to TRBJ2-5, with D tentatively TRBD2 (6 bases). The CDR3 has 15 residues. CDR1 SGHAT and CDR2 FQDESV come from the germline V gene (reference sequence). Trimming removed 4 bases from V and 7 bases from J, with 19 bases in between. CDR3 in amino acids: CASSSDFILGGTQYF. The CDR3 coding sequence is TGTGCCAGCAGCTCGGACTTTATCCTGGGGGGGACCCAGTACTTC.

CDR3 coding DNA: TGTGCCAGCAGCCAAGAGCGACAGGGGGCGCTTGGAAACACCATATATTTT. Its protein is CASSQERQGALGNTIYF. The chain is built from TRBV3-1 (or the pseudogene TRBV3-2) and TRBJ1-3, with TRBD1 matching over 10 bases. The V and J ends lost 0 bases and 3 bases, in that order; junction bases with no gene match: 5. Germline CDR1 is LGHDT and CDR2 is YNNKEL (reference sequence). The CDR3 contains 17 residues.

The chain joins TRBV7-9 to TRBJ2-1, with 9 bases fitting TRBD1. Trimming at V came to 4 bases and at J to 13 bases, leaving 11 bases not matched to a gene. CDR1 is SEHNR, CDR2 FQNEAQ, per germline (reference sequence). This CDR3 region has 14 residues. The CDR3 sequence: CASSSAGTGMIQFF. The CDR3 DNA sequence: TGTGCCAGCAGCTCCGCCGGGACAGGGATGATACAGTTCTTC.

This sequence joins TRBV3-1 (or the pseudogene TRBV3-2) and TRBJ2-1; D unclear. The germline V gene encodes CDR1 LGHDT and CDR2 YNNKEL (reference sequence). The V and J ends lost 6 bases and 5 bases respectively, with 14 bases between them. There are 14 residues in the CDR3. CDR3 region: CASSFLKPHNEQFF. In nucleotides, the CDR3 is TGTGCCAGCAGTTTCCTCAAGCCGCACAATGAGCAGTTCTTC.

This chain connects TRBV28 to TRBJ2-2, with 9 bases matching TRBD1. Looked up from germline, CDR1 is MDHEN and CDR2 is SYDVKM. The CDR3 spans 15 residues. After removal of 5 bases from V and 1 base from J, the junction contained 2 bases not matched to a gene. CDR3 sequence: CASSRDRENTGELFF. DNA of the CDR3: TGTGCCAGCAGTCGGGACAGGGAGAACACCGGGGAGCTGTTTTTT.

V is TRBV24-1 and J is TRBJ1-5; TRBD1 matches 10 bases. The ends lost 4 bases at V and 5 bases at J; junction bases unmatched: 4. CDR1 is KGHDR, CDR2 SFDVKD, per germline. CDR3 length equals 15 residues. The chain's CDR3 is CATSETGQGHQPQHF. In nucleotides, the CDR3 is TGTGCCACCAGTGAAACGGGACAGGGGCATCAGCCCCAGCATTTT.